A selection of T cell receptor beta chains follows, all from one sample in a study of beta chain features in type 1 diabetes. Here immunoSEQ multiplex PCR was the method, and the copy in TCRdb shows in-frame clones only, minus some. The sample has some 900,000 clones, about 17% seen once; the top ten hold around 0.02%. The sequencing input was naive CD4+ T cells from blood. The source is a young woman in good health. Both conserved end residues are part of each CDR3. The D gene is left open where the match is weak. The size of a clone is reported for some rows only, either as once, few or many, or as a class for expanded clones.

size	D	J	V	DNA	CDR3
few	NA	TRBJ2-5	TRBV5-4	TGTGCCAGCAGCTATTCTAGCCAACTCCAAGAGACCCAGTACTTC	CASSYSSQLQETQYF
few	NA	TRBJ2-2	TRBV7-9	TGTGCCAGCAGCTCACAACCCGGACGGAGAAGACTATACACCGGGGAGCTGTTTTTT	CASSSQPGRRRLYTGELFF
few	TRBD1	TRBJ2-2	TRBV10-3	TGTGCCATCAGTGATCAAGGACAGGCGAACACCGGGGAGCTGTTTTTT	CAISDQGQANTGELFF
NA	TRBD2	TRBJ2-3	TRBV28	TGTGCCAGCAGTCCCCAAGCGGGAGGGCAGAGCACAGATACGCAGTATTTT	CASSPQAGGQSTDTQYF
few	NA	TRBJ2-2	TRBV9	TGTGCCAGCAGCTCCGCTACCGCGTTCACCGGGGAGCTGTTTTTT	CASSSATAFTGELFF
few	NA	TRBJ2-1	TRBV7-2	TGTGCCAGCAGCCTAGCAGGGGGGAGTGAGCAGTTCTTC	CASSLAGGSEQFF
NA	NA	TRBJ1-1	TRBV28	TGTGCCTCTACCGGGAGGGAGGTCACTGAAGCTTTCTTT	CASTGREVTEAFF
NA	NA	TRBJ1-4	TRBV11-2	TGTGCCAGCAGCTTAGACAGCCGAGAAAAACTGTTTTTT	CASSLDSREKLFF
few	NA	TRBJ2-7	TRBV18	TGTGCCAGCTCACAGCTAGGGCGCGGGTACGAGCAGTACTTC	CASSQLGRGYEQYF
few	NA	TRBJ1-2	TRBV5-4	TGTGCCAGCAGCTTTTCAGTCGGGAGCGGCTACACCTTC	CASSFSVGSGYTF
few	NA	TRBJ2-1	TRBV5-1	TGCGCCAGCAGCTTGGGGCTTACGACCAATGAGCAGTTCTTC	CASSLGLTTNEQFF
few	TRBD2	TRBJ2-1	TRBV10-3	TGTGCCATCAGACCGGGACTAGCGGGAGTTGAGCAGTTCTTC	CAIRPGLAGVEQFF
few	TRBD1	TRBJ1-2	TRBV27	TGTGCCAGCAGTCTTACCGGGACAGGAGGCTACACCTTC	CASSLTGTGGYTF
few	NA	TRBJ2-1	TRBV28	TGTGCCAGCAGTCCCGTCGTCCCGAGCTCCTACAATGAGCAGTTCTTC	CASSPVVPSSYNEQFF
NA	NA	TRBJ2-1	TRBV25-1	TGTGCCAGTAGTGATTTTGACGGCTACTCCTACAATGAGCAGTTCTTC	CASSDFDGYSYNEQFF
few	NA	TRBJ1-5	TRBV19	TGTGCCAGTAGTAACGCAGGATCAGGAGACCAGCATTTT	CASSNAGSGDQHF
few	NA	TRBJ1-4	TRBV7-9	TGTGCCGCAACCCTCGGGAGGTCTAATGAAAAACTGTTTTTT	CAATLGRSNEKLFF
few	TRBD2	TRBJ2-1	TRBV2	TGTGCCAGCAGTAAAAGACTAGCGGCCAATGAGCAGTTCTTC	CASSKRLAANEQFF
NA	NA	TRBJ2-7	TRBV28	TGTGCCAGCAGTTTCGGTGGAGGAGTCCGGTACGAGCAGTACTTC	CASSFGGGVRYEQYF
NA	NA	TRBJ2-3	TRBV9	TGTGCCAGCAGCGTAGCCTCCACAGATACGCAGTATTTT	CASSVASTDTQYF
few	NA	TRBJ1-1	TRBV5-1	TGCGCCAGCAGCTTGGGTACAGCTCGAACTGAAGCTTTCTTT	CASSLGTARTEAFF
NA	NA	TRBJ2-3	TRBV27	TGTGCCAGCAGTTTTCTCGACAGCACAGATACGCAGTATTTT	CASSFLDSTDTQYF
few	NA	TRBJ2-7	TRBV5-1	TGCGCCAGCAGCTTGGCAGGGGCGCTGCACGAGCAGTACTTC	CASSLAGALHEQYF
few	TRBD2	TRBJ2-2	TRBV7-2	TGTGCCAGCAGCCCCAACGGACTAGCGGGACAAGGCGGGGAGCTGTTTTTT	CASSPNGLAGQGGELFF
NA	TRBD2	TRBJ2-1	TRBV2	TGTGCCAGCAGTCAAAGACTAGCGGGAGTGTCCTACAATGAGCAGTTCTTC	CASSQRLAGVSYNEQFF
few	NA	TRBJ2-5	TRBV18	TGTGCCAGCTCACCAACGGGAGATCGGTATTCGGAGACCCAGTACTTC	CASSPTGDRYSETQYF
few	NA	TRBJ2-5	TRBV6-5	TGTGCCAGCAGTTTAACACTTCTGGAGACCCAGTACTTC	CASSLTLLETQYF
few	NA	TRBJ1-5	TRBV7-9	TGTGCCAGCAGCCATTCCGACAGAGGCTGGCAGCCCCAGCATTTT	CASSHSDRGWQPQHF
NA	NA	TRBJ2-6	TRBV4-2	TGTGCCAGCAGCCAAGATATAGGACAGAGCTCTGGGGCCAACGTCCTGACTTTC	CASSQDIGQSSGANVLTF
NA	NA	TRBJ2-1	TRBV6-4	TGTGCCAGCGGACTAAGGGATAATGAGCAGTTCTTC	CASGLRDNEQFF
NA	NA	TRBJ1-5	TRBV28	TGTGCCAGCAGTTTCTTGGGGGCTGGGAATCAGCCCCAGCATTTT	CASSFLGAGNQPQHF
NA	TRBD2	TRBJ2-7	TRBV28	TGTGCCAGCATTCCTACCGGGACTAGGGGATCCGAGCAGTACTTC	CASIPTGTRGSEQYF
NA	NA	TRBJ1-4	TRBV9	TGTGCCAGCAGCGCCGGACAAGGGGAACTGTTTTTT	CASSAGQGELFF
few	TRBD1	TRBJ2-1	TRBV5-4	TGTGCCAGCAGCTTCCGGGACAGGGGTCCCTACAATGAGCAGTTCTTC	CASSFRDRGPYNEQFF
few	NA	TRBJ2-7	TRBV5-1	TGCGCCAGCAGCTTGTCTACAGGCTCCTACGAGCAGTACTTC	CASSLSTGSYEQYF
NA	TRBD1	TRBJ2-1	TRBV18	TGTGCCAGCTCATCATGGACAGGGAACGATGAGCAGTTCTTC	CASSSWTGNDEQFF
few	TRBD1	TRBJ2-6	TRBV6-5	TGTGGGACAGGGATTGCTGGGGCCAACGTCCTGACTTTC	CGTGIAGANVLTF
NA	TRBD1	TRBJ2-1	TRBV10-3	TGTGCCATCAGCGGACAGGGGCCCTACAATGAGCAGTTCTTC	CAISGQGPYNEQFF
NA	NA	TRBJ1-1	TRBV6-6	TGTGCCAGCAGGCTAAACGTGGAGAACACTGAAGCTTTCTTT	CASRLNVENTEAFF
few	TRBD1	TRBJ1-5	TRBV28	TGTGCCAGCAGTCTCGGACAGGGAGGGAATCAGCCCCAGCATTTT	CASSLGQGGNQPQHF
NA	NA	TRBJ2-7	TRBV11-2	TGTGCCAGCAGCTTCAACGGAGGGACCTACGAGCAGTACTTC	CASSFNGGTYEQYF
NA	TRBD2	TRBJ2-1	TRBV2	TGTGCCAGCAGTGCTAGCGGGAGTATGTATGGTGAGCAGTTCTTC	CASSASGSMYGEQFF
once	NA	TRBJ2-4	TRBV27	TGTGCCAGCAGCAAGGGGAGTGGGGCCAAAAACATTCAGTACTTC	CASSKGSGAKNIQYF
NA	TRBD1	TRBJ2-7	TRBV6-5	TGTGCCAGCGGACAGGGCTCCTACGAGCAGTACTTC	CASGQGSYEQYF